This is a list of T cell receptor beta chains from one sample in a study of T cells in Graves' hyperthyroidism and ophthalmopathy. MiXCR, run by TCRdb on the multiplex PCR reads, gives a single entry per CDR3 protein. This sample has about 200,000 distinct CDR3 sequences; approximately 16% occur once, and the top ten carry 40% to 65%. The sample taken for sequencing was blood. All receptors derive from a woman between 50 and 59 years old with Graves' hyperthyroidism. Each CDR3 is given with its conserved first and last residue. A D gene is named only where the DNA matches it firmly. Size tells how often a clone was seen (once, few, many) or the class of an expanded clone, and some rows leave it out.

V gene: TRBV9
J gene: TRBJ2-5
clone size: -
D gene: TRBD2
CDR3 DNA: TGTGCCAGCAGCGTAGCGGGACTAGCGGGAGGACAGACCCAGTACTTC
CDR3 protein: CASSVAGLAGGQTQYF

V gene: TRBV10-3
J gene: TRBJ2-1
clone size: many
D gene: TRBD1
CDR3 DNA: TGTGCCATCAGTTCGGACAGGGGAAATGAGCAGTTCTTC
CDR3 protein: CAISSDRGNEQFF

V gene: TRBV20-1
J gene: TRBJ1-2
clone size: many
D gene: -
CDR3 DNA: TGCAGTGCTAGAGTGCCAGGCTATGGCTACACCTTC
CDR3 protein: CSARVPGYGYTF

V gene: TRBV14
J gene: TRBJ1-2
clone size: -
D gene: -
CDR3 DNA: TGTGCCACCCACGGGCCCTTCTATGGCTACACCTTC
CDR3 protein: CATHGPFYGYTF

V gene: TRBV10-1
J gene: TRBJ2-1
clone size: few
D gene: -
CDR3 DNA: TGCGCCAGCCTGAGGCGAACACCTGTTTTTAATGAGCAGTTCTTC
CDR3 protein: CASLRRTPVFNEQFF

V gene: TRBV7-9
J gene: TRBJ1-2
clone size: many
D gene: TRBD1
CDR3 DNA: TGTGCCAGCACCCGGGACAGGGGCCTACAAACCTTC
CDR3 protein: CASTRDRGLQTF

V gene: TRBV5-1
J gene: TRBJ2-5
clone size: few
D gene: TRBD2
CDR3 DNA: TGCGCCAGCAGCTTGGTTTCGAGCGGGAGTGAGACCCAGTACTTC
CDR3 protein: CASSLVSSGSETQYF

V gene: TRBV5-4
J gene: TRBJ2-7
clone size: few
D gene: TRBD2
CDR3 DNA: TGTGCCAGCCGAGGGGCTAGCGGGAACCACGAGCAGTACTTC
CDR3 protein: CASRGASGNHEQYF

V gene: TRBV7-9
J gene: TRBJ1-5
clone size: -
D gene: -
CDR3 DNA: TGTGCCAGCAGCCGACAGAATAGCAATCAGCCCCAGCATTTT
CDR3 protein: CASSRQNSNQPQHF

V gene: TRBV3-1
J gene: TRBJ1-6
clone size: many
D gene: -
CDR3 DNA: TGTGCCAGCAGCCAGGGTCGTCCAGGGCAGTTTTCACCCCTCCACTTT
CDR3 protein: CASSQGRPGQFSPLHF

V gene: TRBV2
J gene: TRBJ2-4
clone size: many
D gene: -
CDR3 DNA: TGTGCCAGCAGTGAAGTCCCCAACATTCAGTACTTC
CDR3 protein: CASSEVPNIQYF

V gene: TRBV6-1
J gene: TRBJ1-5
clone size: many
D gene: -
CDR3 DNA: TGTGCCAGCAGTGAAGCGCTTGGTAGCAATCAGCCCCAGCATTTT
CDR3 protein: CASSEALGSNQPQHF

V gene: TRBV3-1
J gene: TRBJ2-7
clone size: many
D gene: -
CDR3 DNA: TGTGCCAGCAGCCAAGATTTTTCCGAGCAGTACTTC
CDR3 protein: CASSQDFSEQYF

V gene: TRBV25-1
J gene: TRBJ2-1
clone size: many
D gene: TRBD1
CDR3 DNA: TGTGCCAGCAGTGGGGGACAGAGCTCCTACAATGAGCAGTTCTTC
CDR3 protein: CASSGGQSSYNEQFF

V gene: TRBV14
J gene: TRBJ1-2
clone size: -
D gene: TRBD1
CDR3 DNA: TGTGCCAGCAGCCAAGCTGGGGACAGAACTTCTATGGCCTACACCTTC
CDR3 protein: CASSQAGDRTSMAYTF

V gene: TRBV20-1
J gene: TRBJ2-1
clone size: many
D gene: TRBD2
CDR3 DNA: TGCAGTGCTGTGAGAGGAGGGTGGGCTAGCGGGGGCAATGAGCAGTTCTTC
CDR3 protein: CSAVRGGWASGGNEQFF

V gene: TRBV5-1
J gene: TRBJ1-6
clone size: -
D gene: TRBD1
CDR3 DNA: TGCGCCAGCAGCAGCGACAGGGGGAATTCACCCCTCCACTTT
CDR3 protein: CASSSDRGNSPLHF

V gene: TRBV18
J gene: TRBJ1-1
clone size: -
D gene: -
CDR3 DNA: TGTGCCAGCTCACCACCGACAGTCCTTGAAGCTTTCTTT
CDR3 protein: CASSPPTVLEAFF

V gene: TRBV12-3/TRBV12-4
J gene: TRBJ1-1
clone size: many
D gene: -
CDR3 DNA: TGTGCCAGCAGCGCGCTCCCGACAGCAAACACTGAAGCTTTCTTT
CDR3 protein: CASSALPTANTEAFF

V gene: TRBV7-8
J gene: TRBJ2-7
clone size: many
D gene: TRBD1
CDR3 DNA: TGTGCCAGCAGCTCGTTGGGACAGGGGGCCTCCTACGAGCAGTACTTC
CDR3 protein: CASSSLGQGASYEQYF

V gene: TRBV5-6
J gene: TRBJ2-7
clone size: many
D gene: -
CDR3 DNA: TGTGCCAGCAGCTTGGTTGCTTATTCGGACTACGAGCAGTACTTC
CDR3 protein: CASSLVAYSDYEQYF

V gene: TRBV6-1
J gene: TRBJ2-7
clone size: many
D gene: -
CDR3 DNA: TGTGCCAGCAGTCGCGGTGGGGGGTACGAGCAGTACTTC
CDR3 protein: CASSRGGGYEQYF

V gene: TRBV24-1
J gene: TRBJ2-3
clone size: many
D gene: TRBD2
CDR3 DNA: TGTGCCACCAGTGACTCAACGCCCGAACGGACTAGCGAACCCACAGATACGCAGTATTTT
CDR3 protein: CATSDSTPERTSEPTDTQYF

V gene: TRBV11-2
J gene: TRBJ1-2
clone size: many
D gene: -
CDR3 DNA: TGTGCCAGCAGCTTGGGGGGTACCTATGCCTACACCTTC
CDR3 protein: CASSLGGTYAYTF

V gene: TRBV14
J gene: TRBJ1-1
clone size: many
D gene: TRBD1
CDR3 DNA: TGTGCCAGCAGCCAAGGACAGGGGGCAGACACTGAAGCTTTCTTT
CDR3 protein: CASSQGQGADTEAFF

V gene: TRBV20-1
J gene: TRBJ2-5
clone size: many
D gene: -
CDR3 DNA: TGCAGTTTAGACCACAGAGAGGGCGGAGAGACCCAGTACTTC
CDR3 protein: CSLDHREGGETQYF

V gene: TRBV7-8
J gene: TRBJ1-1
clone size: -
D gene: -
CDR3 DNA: TGTGCCAGCAGCGTGGACAGTTTGAACACTGAAGCTTTCTTT
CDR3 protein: CASSVDSLNTEAFF

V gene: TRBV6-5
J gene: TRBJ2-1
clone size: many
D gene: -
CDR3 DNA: TGTGCCAGCAGTTACTCGCTGCCTGGGAACAATGAGCAGTTCTTC
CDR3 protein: CASSYSLPGNNEQFF

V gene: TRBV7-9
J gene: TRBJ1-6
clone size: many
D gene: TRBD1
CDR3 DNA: TGTGCCAGCAGCTTAGACAGGGGAGGTTCCCCCCTCCACTTT
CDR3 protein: CASSLDRGGSPLHF

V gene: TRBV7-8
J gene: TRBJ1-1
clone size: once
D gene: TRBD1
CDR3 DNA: TGTGCCAGCAGCCCGCGGGACAGCTCGAACACTGAAGCTTTCTTT
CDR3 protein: CASSPRDSSNTEAFF

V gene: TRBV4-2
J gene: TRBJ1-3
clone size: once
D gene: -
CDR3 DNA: TGTGCCAGCAGCCAAGATGACATTTTTGGAAACACCATATATTTT
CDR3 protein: CASSQDDIFGNTIYF

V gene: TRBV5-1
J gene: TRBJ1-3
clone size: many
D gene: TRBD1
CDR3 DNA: TGCGCCAGCAGCTCCCGGGACAGAGCTTCTGGAAACACCATATATTTT
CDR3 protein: CASSSRDRASGNTIYF

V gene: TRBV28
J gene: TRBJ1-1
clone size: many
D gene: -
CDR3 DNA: TGTGCCAGCGACACAGCGAACACTGAAGCTTTCTTT
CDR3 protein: CASDTANTEAFF

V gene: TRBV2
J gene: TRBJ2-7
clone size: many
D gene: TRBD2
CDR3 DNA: TGTGCCAGCAGGGAAGGACTAGCGGGAGGTTACGAGCAGTACTTC
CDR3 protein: CASREGLAGGYEQYF

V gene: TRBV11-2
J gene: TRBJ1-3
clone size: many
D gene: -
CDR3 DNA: TGTGCCAGCAGCTTAGGCGGGACCGAAAACTCTGGAAACACCATATATTTT
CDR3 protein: CASSLGGTENSGNTIYF

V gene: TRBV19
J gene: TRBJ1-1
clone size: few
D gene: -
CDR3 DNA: TGTGCCAGTAATCGGAACAGGAACGCTGAAGCTTTCTTT
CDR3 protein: CASNRNRNAEAFF

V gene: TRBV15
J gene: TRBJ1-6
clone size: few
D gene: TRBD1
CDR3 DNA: TGTGCCACCAGCAGAAAGACAGGGGTAAACAATTCACCCCTCCACTTT
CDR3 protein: CATSRKTGVNNSPLHF

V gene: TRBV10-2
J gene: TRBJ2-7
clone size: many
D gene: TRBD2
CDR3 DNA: TGCGCCAGCACCCTAGCGGGAGGCTTGTCCTACGAGCAGTACTTC
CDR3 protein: CASTLAGGLSYEQYF

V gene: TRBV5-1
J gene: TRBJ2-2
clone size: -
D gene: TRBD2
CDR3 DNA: TGCGCCAGCAGCCCTAGGACTAGCGGGATGTCCGGGGAGCTGTTTTTT
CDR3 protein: CASSPRTSGMSGELFF

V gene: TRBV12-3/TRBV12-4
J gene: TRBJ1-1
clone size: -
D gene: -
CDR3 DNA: TGTGCCAGCATCTTAGGTGGATCTGGTGAAGCTTTCTTT
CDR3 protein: CASILGGSGEAFF

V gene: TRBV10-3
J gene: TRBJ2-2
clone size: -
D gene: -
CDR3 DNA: TGTGCCATCAGTGACGTAGGGCTGGACACCGGGGAGCTGTTTTTT
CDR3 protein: CAISDVGLDTGELFF

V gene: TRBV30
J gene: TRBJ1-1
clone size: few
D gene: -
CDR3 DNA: TGTGCCTGGAGTGAGCCTCTCGGAAGTGAAGCTTTCTTT
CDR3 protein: CAWSEPLGSEAFF

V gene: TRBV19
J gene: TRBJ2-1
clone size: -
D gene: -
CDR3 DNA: TGTGCCAGTACCCGAGACCAGAGCTCCTACAATGAGCAGTTCTTC
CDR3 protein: CASTRDQSSYNEQFF

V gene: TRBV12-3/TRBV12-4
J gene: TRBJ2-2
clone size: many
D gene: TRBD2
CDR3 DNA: TGTGCCAGCAGTTTCGGGGGGAACGCGAACACCGGGGAGCTGTTTTTT
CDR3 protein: CASSFGGNANTGELFF

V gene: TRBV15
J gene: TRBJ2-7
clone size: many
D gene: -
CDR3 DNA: TGTGCCACCAGCAGAGCACGGGGCGGGTTGTTCAACGAGCAGTACTTC
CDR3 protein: CATSRARGGLFNEQYF

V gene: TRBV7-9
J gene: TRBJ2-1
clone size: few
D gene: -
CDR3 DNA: TGTGCCAGCAGCTTAACACGGGCCCGATACAATGAGCAGTTCTTC
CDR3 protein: CASSLTRARYNEQFF